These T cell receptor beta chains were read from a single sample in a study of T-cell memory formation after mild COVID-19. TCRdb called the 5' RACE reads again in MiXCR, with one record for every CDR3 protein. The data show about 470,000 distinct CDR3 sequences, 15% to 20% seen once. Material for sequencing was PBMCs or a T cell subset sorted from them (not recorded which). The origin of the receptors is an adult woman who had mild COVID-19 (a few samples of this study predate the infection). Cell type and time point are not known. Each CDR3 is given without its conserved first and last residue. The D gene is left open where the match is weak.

cdr3_aa: ASSLVAGGDTQY
d_call: TRBD2
v_call: TRBV12-3/TRBV12-4
j_call: TRBJ2-3

cdr3_aa: ASSPRPLAGGPVLLEQY
d_call: TRBD2
v_call: TRBV18
j_call: TRBJ2-7

cdr3_aa: SSCPTTDTQY
d_call: NA
v_call: TRBV29-1
j_call: TRBJ2-3

cdr3_aa: ASALAGGPDTQY
d_call: TRBD2
v_call: TRBV6-2/TRBV6-3
j_call: TRBJ2-3

cdr3_aa: ASRGGAGVTNTGELF
d_call: TRBD2
v_call: TRBV4-1
j_call: TRBJ2-2

cdr3_aa: ASSLDRGGRPDTQY
d_call: TRBD1
v_call: TRBV7-9
j_call: TRBJ2-3

cdr3_aa: ASSPRQGSVTEAF
d_call: TRBD1
v_call: TRBV5-1
j_call: TRBJ1-1

cdr3_aa: ASSPWTGSTDTQY
d_call: NA
v_call: TRBV14
j_call: TRBJ2-3

cdr3_aa: ASRMDRAPYNEQF
d_call: TRBD1
v_call: TRBV12-3/TRBV12-4
j_call: TRBJ2-1

cdr3_aa: SVPTGKLTEAF
d_call: NA
v_call: TRBV29-1
j_call: TRBJ1-1